The T cell receptor beta chain under discussion was sequenced for a study of CXCR3-negative and CXCR3-positive naive CD8 T cells. Study-wide results and caveats: Comparison of naive cells showed more hydrophobic TRB CDR3s in CXCR3-positive than in CXCR3-negative naive cells.

CDR1 LGHNA and CDR2 YSLEER come from the germline V gene. This CDR3 region has 15 residues. The authors prepared UMI-labeled TRB cDNA libraries by 5' RACE. TCRdb reprocessed the 5' RACE reads and keeps a single row for each CDR3 protein, giving no DNA. Recorded for this sample: about 150,000 distinct CDR3 sequences. As regards this clonotype: Its antigen is still unknown.

The chain couples TRBV4-3 to TRBJ2-2; the D gene TCRdb calls, TRBD1, cannot be checked with no DNA. This receptor was taken from a human donor in good health. Some clones in this sample may be carry-over from other donors' samples. The sequenced sample consisted of naive CXCR3+ CD8+ T cells from blood. Subset defined: CD45RO-CCR7+CD27+CD95- naive CD8+ T cells expressing CXCR3 (TNR3+). The CDR3: CASSPGRVWTGELFF.